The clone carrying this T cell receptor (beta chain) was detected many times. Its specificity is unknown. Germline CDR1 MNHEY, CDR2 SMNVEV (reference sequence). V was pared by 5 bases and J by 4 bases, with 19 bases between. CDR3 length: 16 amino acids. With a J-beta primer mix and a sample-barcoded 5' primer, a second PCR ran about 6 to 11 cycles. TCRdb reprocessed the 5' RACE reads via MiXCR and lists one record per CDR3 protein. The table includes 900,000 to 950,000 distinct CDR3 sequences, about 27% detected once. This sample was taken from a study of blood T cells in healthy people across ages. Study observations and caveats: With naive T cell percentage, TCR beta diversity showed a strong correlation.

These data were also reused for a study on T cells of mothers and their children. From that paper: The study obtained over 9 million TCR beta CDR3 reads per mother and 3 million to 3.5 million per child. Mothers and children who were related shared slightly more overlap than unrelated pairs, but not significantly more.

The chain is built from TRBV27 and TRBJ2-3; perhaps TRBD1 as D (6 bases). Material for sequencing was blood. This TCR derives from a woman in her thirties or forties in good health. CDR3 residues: CASSPNPGPGADTQYF. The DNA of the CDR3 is TGTGCCAGCAGTCCAAATCCGGGCCCAGGGGCAGATACGCAGTATTTT.